The 29 T cell receptor beta chains given below trace back to one sample, sequenced in a study of blood T cell repertoires in COVID-19 (dated by TCRdb to 2020 to 2022). Library prep was done by the immunoSEQ multiplex PCR assay. Drawn from immuneACCESS, this table holds only the in-frame rearrangements with V and J called that TCRdb kept. Clones are partly lost; checked studies trace under half to an unresolved V gene and leave the rest unexplained. The sample contains 60,000 to 70,000 clones, 85% of them found a single time. Of the sample, approximately 25% falls within the top ten clones. Sequenced material: peripheral blood. The source of these receptors is a man aged 45 to 65 with acute or convalescent COVID-19.

V and J are TRBV5-1 and TRBJ2-5, with 7 positions matching TRBD2. The CDR3 runs 16 residues. V was clipped by 3 bases and J by 2 bases; unmatched bases: 10. Germline V gene lookup returns CDR1 SGHRS and CDR2 YFSETQ. DNA for the CDR3: TGCGCCAGCAGCTCGATTGGAGCGGGGAGGCAAGAGACCCAGTACTTC. It is translated as CASSSIGAGRQETQYF.

The gene calls are TRBV2 and TRBJ1-2; 7 bases fit TRBD1. This CDR3 has 14 residues. CDR1 is SNHLY and CDR2 is FYNNEI in the germline V gene. V trimming: 6 bases; J trimming: 9 bases; junction bases outside the gene matches: 13. The CDR3 DNA follows: TGTGCCAGCAGAAAGGACAGGTCTGTTGTTAGCTACACCTTC. It is translated as CASRKDRSVVSYTF. Based on the CDR3 plus reference TRBV2 and TRBJ1-2, the full variable domain is EPEVTQTPSHQVTQMGQEVILRCVPISNHLYFYWYRQILGQKVEFLVSFYNNEISEKSEIFDDQFSVERPDGSNFTLKIRSTKLEDSAMYFCASRKDRSVVSYTFGSGTRLTVV.

This sequence joins TRBV2 and TRBJ2-3; 8 nucleotides agree with TRBD1. The CDR3 is 16 residues long. Germline V gives CDR1 SNHLY, CDR2 FYNNEI. Losses at the gene ends were 2 bases for V and 7 bases for J; bases not matched to a gene: 11. Written as DNA, the CDR3 is TGTGCCAGCAGTGAATACGGCAGGGGGCGGGTGAATACGCAGTATTTT. Its translation: CASSEYGRGRVNTQYF. The variable domain in full, completed from reference TRBV2 and TRBJ2-3, reads EPEVTQTPSHQVTQMGQEVILRCVPISNHLYFYWYRQILGQKVEFLVSFYNNEISEKSEIFDDQFSVERPDGSNFTLKIRSTKLEDSAMYFCASSEYGRGRVNTQYFGPGTRLTVL.

The V and J genes are TRBV25-1 and TRBJ2-2; D is unclear. Germline CDR1 is MGHDK and CDR2 is SYGVNS. The CDR3 has 14 amino acids. Trimming stripped 4 bases from V and 0 bases from J, with 6 bases between. CDR3: CASSGRTNTGELFF. The CDR3 DNA sequence: TGTGCCAGCAGTGGCAGGACGAACACCGGGGAGCTGTTTTTT.

The rearrangement uses TRBV15 and TRBJ2-5; 11 bases map to TRBD2. V lost 7 bases to trimming and J lost 5 bases; unmatched junction nucleotides: 3. The CDR3 runs to 13 residues. Germline V CDR1 and CDR2: LNHNV, YYDKDF (reference sequence). The CDR3 region has the DNA TGTGCCACCAAGGCTAGCGGGGGGGAGACCCAGTACTTC. Translated: CATKASGGETQYF.

The chain is built from TRBV11-2 and TRBJ2-2; TRBD1 might be the D (6 bases). Trimming shortened V by 1 base and J by 4 bases, and 13 bases separated the two germline ends. In germline, CDR1 is SGHAT, CDR2 FQNNGV. The CDR3 totals 16 residues. The CDR3 sequence is CASSLARGEGTGELFF. The CDR3, as DNA: TGTGCCAGCAGCTTAGCCAGGGGAGAGGGCACCGGGGAGCTGTTTTTT. Together with reference TRBV11-2 and TRBJ2-2, the CDR3 gives the full variable domain: EAGVAQSPRYKIIEKRQSVAFWCNPISGHATLYWYQQILGQGPKLLIQFQNNGVVDDSQLPKDRFSAERLKGVDSTLKIQPAKLEDSAVYLCASSLARGEGTGELFFGEGSRLTVL.

With respect to this clone: The sample holds other DNA sequences that translate to the same CDR3. This sequence joins TRBV9 and TRBJ1-3; 8 nucleotides line up with TRBD1. Per the germline V gene, CDR1 is SGDLS and CDR2 is YYNGEE. Losses at the gene ends were 4 bases for V and 5 bases for J; bases not matched to a gene: 5. This CDR3 comprises 14 residues. The DNA of the CDR3 is TGTGCCAGCAGCCCAGGGACAGGTCGAAACACCATATATTTT. It encodes CASSPGTGRNTIYF.

V is TRBV6-4 and J is TRBJ2-5, with 7 bases matching TRBD2. CDR1 MRHNA and CDR2 SNTAGT come from the germline V gene. Trimming removed 2 bases from V and 5 bases from J; junction bases left unmatched: 2. The CDR3 spans 13 residues. The CDR3 spells CASSDGSGETQYF. The CDR3 nucleotides read TGTGCCAGCAGTGACGGTAGCGGGGAGACCCAGTACTTC.

The rearrangement uses TRBV6-5 and TRBJ1-2; D unclear. Germline V gene lookup returns CDR1 MNHEY and CDR2 SVGAGI. V was shortened by 0 bases and J by 5 bases, with 13 bases between the two germline ends. This CDR3 spans 15 amino acids. The CDR3: CASSYSSLGIYGYTF. Here the CDR3 DNA reads TGTGCCAGCAGTTACTCGTCTCTCGGGATTTATGGCTACACCTTC.

The chain is built from TRBV6-5 and TRBJ2-7, with 7 nucleotides matching TRBD1. Germline V CDR1 and CDR2: MNHEY, SVGAGI. Losses at the gene ends were 6 bases for V and 4 bases for J; bases not matched to a gene: 9. The CDR3 is 14 residues long. The DNA of the CDR3 is TGTGCCAGCAGACAACGGGACAGCCATTACGAGCAGTACGTC. Amino acid sequence: CASRQRDSHYEQYV.

V is TRBV7-9 and J is TRBJ2-1; 10 bases match TRBD2. In germline, CDR1 is SEHNR, CDR2 FQNEAQ (reference sequence). This CDR3 region has 16 residues. Trimming at V came to 2 bases and at J to 4 bases, leaving 5 bases not matched to a gene. CDR3 residues: CASSLLLLAGYNEQFF. CDR3 bases: TGTGCCAGCAGCTTATTATTACTAGCGGGGTACAATGAGCAGTTCTTC.

V and J are TRBV19 and TRBJ2-1, with D tentatively TRBD2 (6 bases). In germline, CDR1 is LNHDA, CDR2 SQIVND (reference sequence). The germline V and J ends were trimmed by 3 bases and 4 bases, with 13 bases remaining between them. This CDR3 is 15 amino acids long. The CDR3: CASSIAGTAYNEQFF. The CDR3 coding sequence is TGTGCCAGTAGTATCGCCGGGACTGCATACAATGAGCAGTTCTTC.

V is TRBV1 and J is TRBJ2-7; the table gives TRBD2 as D, unverified against the DNA. TRBV1 is noted as a pseudogene. The CDR3 is 15 residues long. CDR3 in amino acids: CTSSPRDCFFHEQYV. CDR3 bases: TGCACCAGCAGCCCGCGGGACTGCTTTTTCCACGAGCAGTACGTC.

The chain employs TRBV4-2 and TRBJ2-2; TRBD1 matches at 8 bases. CDR1 and CDR2 from the germline V gene are LGHNA and YNFKEQ. The CDR3 is 16 amino acids. Trimming cost V 2 bases and J 2 bases; bases outside gene matches: 4. The CDR3, as DNA: TGTGCCAGCAGCCAACGGACAGGGTCTAACACCGGGGAGCTGTTTTTT. Translating it yields CASSQRTGSNTGELFF.

This chain connects TRBV7-2 to TRBJ2-5, with 10 bases identical to TRBD1. Germline trimming cut 4 bases from V and 4 bases from J; bases unmatched to any gene: 3. CDR3 length equals 14 residues. CDR1 is SGHTA, CDR2 FQGNSA, per germline. DNA for the CDR3: TGTGCCAGCAGCTATAGACAGGGGGCAGAGACCCAGTACTTC. Translated: CASSYRQGAETQYF.

CDR3 loop: CASSQDYGQETQYF. In nucleotides, the CDR3 is TGTGCCAGCAGCCAAGATTACGGGCAAGAGACCCAGTACTTC. The rearrangement joins TRBV3-1 (or the pseudogene TRBV3-2) to TRBJ2-5, with unresolved D. The CDR3 covers 14 residues. The germline V and J ends were trimmed by 0 bases and 2 bases, with 7 bases remaining between them. CDR1 and CDR2 from the germline V gene are LGHDT and YNNKEL (reference sequence).

The V gene is TRBV3-1 (or the pseudogene TRBV3-2), the J gene TRBJ1-2; the match to TRBD1 covers 7 bases. J lost 5 bases, V lost 1 base, and 10 bases had no gene match. Germline V gene sequence: CDR1 LGHDT, CDR2 YNNKEL (reference sequence). The CDR3 extends over 16 amino acids. The CDR3 region has the DNA TGTGCCAGCAGCCAAGTAAGTCCCGGACAGGAATATGGCTACACCTTC. This translates into CASSQVSPGQEYGYTF.

This chain links TRBV7-9 with TRBJ2-7, with 7 bases aligning to TRBD1. Unmatched junction bases numbered 5, after V lost 1 base and J lost 2 bases. The CDR3 has 15 residues. The V gene's germline CDR1 is SEHNR and CDR2 FQNEAQ (reference sequence). CDR3 sequence reads: CASSLDRGPTYEQYF. The CDR3 DNA sequence: TGTGCCAGCAGCTTAGACAGGGGTCCTACCTACGAGCAGTACTTC. Filled out from reference TRBV7-9 and TRBJ2-7, the complete variable domain reads DTGVSQNPRHKITKRGQNVTFRCDPISEHNRLYWYRQTLGQGPEFLTYFQNEAQLEKSRLLSDRFSAERPKGSFSTLEIQRTEQGDSAMYLCASSLDRGPTYEQYFGPGTRLTVT.

The V and J genes are TRBV15 and TRBJ1-2, with D possibly being TRBD1 (5 bases). The CDR3 is 15 residues long. The V gene's germline CDR1 is LNHNV and CDR2 YYDKDF (reference sequence). V was clipped by 1 base and J by 1 base, with 10 bases between them. CDR3 sequence reads: CATSRGGPLNYGYTF. CDR3 in DNA: TGTGCCACCAGCAGAGGGGGCCCCCTTAACTATGGCTACACCTTC.

V usage is TRBV9 and J usage is TRBJ2-3, with 7 bases lining up with TRBD2. Looked up from germline, CDR1 is SGDLS and CDR2 is YYNGEE. This CDR3 region has 15 residues. Trimming cost V 6 bases and J 2 bases; bases outside gene matches: 9. The CDR3 loop reads CASTSGTMYTDTQYF. CDR3 DNA sequence: TGTGCCAGCACCAGTGGGACTATGTACACAGATACGCAGTATTTT.

This clone has a single count. The rearrangement links TRBV27 to TRBJ2-5; D call uncertain. Germline V gene lookup returns CDR1 MNHEY and CDR2 SMNVEV (reference sequence). The length of the CDR3 is 14 residues. V gave up 1 base and J gave up 8 bases, with 14 bases separating them. CDR3 coding DNA: TGTGCCAGCAGTTTATGGTCAGACAAGAGAACCCAGTACTTC. It is translated as CASSLWSDKRTQYF.

The chain combines TRBV2 with TRBJ2-5, with a tentative D call TRBD2 (7 bases). The CDR3 loop spans 14 amino acids. The germline V gene encodes CDR1 SNHLY and CDR2 FYNNEI. The germline V and J ends were trimmed by 8 bases and 5 bases, with 18 bases remaining between them. DNA for the CDR3: TGTGCCAGCGCGCGGGGGCAATTTGGGGAGACCCAGTACTTC. Protein product: CASARGQFGETQYF.

The chain couples TRBV29-1 to TRBJ2-3, with 7 bases aligning to TRBD2. V was clipped by 1 base and J by 2 bases; unmatched bases: 9. Germline lookup yields CDR1 SQVTM and CDR2 ANQGSEA. The CDR3 spans 16 residues. CDR3 sequence (DNA): TGCAGCGTTGAAGGGGGAGCGGGGCTAAACACAGATACGCAGTATTTT. Translated: CSVEGGAGLNTDTQYF.

This chain joins TRBV7-2 and TRBJ2-1, with 8 bases that match TRBD1. CDR1 and CDR2 from the germline V gene are SGHTA and FQGNSA. The V and J ends lost 0 bases and 1 base, in that order; junction bases with no gene match: 5. The CDR3 has 17 residues. The CDR3 DNA reads TGTGCCAGCAGCTTAGCGCTCACAGGGGGATCCTACAATGAGCAGTTCTTC. Its translation: CASSLALTGGSYNEQFF.

This clone was observed once. This chain links TRBV7-9 with TRBJ2-3, with 9 bases fitting TRBD1. Germline-derived CDR1 and CDR2 are SEHNR and FQNEAQ (reference sequence). Trimming took 1 base from V and 2 from J; bases not matched to a gene: 4. CDR3 length: 16 amino acids. The CDR3 coding sequence is TGTGCCAGCAGCTTAGGAAGGGACAGGGACACAGATACGCAGTATTTT. This translates into CASSLGRDRDTDTQYF.

The rearrangement uses TRBV5-4 and TRBJ2-1; 10 nucleotides align to TRBD1. From germline, CDR1 is SGHNT and CDR2 YYREEE (reference sequence). Trimming removed 4 bases from V and 10 bases from J; junction bases left unmatched: 11. The CDR3 spans 15 residues. The CDR3 DNA is TGTGCCAGCAGCCTCTCTGGGACAGGGGCCCGGGAGCAGTTCTTC. As protein: CASSLSGTGAREQFF.

The chain couples TRBV6-5 to TRBJ2-5; maybe TRBD2 (6 bases). The CDR3 has 13 residues. CDR1 is MNHEY, CDR2 SVGAGI, per germline. With 6 bases removed from V and 4 bases from J, the gap between germline ends came to 12 bases. This CDR3 is CASRPWDLETQYF. In DNA, the CDR3 is TGTGCCAGCAGGCCATGGGACTTAGAGACCCAGTACTTC.

The chain employs TRBV10-1 and TRBJ2-1, with 9 bases lining up with TRBD1. V lost 3 bases and J lost 9; bases outside the gene matches: 9. CDR1 is WNHNN, CDR2 SYGVQD, per germline (reference sequence). CDR3 size: 15 residues. The CDR3 coding sequence is TGCGCCAGCAGTGACCCCGGGACAGGGAGGACTGAGCAGTTCTTC. This sequence encodes CASSDPGTGRTEQFF.

This clone was counted once. The chain links TRBV21-1 to TRBJ2-5; the table gives TRBD1 as D, unverified against the DNA. TRBV21-1 is classified as a pseudogene. The length of the CDR3 is 16 residues. CDR3 residues: CASSNIYKWWTGWPNF. In DNA form, the CDR3 reads TGTGCCAGCAGCAATATATATAAGTGGTGGACAGGGTGGCCAAACTTC.